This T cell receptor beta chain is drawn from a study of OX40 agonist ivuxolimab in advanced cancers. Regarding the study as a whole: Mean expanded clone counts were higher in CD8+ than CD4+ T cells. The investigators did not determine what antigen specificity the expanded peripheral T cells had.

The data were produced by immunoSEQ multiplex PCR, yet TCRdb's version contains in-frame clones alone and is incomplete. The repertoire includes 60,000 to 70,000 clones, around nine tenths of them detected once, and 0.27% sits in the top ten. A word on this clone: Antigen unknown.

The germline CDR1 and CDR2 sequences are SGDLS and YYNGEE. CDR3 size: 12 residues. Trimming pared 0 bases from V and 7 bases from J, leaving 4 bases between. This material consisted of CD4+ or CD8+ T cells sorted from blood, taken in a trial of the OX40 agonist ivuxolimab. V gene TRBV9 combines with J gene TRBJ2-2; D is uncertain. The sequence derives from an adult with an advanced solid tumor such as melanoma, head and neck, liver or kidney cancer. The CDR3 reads CASSVEVGELFF. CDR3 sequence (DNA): TGTGCCAGCAGCGTAGAGGTCGGGGAGCTGTTTTTT.